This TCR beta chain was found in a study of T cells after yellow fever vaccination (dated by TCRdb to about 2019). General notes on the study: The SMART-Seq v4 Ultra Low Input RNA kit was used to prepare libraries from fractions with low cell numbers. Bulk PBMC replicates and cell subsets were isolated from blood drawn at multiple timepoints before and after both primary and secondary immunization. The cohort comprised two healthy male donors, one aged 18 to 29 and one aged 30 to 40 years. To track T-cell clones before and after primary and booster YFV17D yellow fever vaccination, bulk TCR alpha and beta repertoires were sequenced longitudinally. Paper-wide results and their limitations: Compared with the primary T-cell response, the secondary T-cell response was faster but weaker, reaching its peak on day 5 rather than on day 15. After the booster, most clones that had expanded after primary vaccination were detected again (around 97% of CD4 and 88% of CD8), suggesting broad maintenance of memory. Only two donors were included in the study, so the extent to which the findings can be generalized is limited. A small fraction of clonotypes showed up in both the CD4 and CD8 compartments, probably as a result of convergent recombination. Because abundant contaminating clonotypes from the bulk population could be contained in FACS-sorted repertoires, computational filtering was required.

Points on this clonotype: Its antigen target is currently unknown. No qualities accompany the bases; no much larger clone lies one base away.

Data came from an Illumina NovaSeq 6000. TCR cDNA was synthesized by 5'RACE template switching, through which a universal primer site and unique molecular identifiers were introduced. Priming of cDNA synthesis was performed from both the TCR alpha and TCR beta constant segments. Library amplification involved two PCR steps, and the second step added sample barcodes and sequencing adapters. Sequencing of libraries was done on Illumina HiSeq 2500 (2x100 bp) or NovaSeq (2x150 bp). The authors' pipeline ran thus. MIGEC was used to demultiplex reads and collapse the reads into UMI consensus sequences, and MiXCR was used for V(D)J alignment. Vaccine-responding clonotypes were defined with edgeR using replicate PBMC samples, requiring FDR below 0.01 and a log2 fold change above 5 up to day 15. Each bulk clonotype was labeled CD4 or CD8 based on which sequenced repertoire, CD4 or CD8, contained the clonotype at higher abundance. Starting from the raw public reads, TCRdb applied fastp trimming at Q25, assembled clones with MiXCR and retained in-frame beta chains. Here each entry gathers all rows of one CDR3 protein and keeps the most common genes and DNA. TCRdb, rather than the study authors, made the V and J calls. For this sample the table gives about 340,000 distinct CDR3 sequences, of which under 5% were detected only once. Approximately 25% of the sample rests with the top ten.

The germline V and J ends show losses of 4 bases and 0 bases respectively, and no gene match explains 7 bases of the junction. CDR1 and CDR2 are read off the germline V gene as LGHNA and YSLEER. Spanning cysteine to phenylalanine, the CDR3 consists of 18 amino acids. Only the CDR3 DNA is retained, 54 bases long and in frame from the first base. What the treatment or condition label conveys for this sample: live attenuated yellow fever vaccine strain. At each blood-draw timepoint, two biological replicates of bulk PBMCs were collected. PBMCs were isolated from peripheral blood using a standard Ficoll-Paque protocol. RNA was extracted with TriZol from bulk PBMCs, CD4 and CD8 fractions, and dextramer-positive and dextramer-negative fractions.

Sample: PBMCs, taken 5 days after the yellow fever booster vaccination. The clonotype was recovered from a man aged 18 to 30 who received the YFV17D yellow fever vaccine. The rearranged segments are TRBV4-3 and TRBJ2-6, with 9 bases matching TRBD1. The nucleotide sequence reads TGCGCCAGCAGCCCGGACAGGGGTTGGGACTCTGGGGCCAACGTCCTGACTTTC. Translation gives CASSPDRGWDSGANVLTF.